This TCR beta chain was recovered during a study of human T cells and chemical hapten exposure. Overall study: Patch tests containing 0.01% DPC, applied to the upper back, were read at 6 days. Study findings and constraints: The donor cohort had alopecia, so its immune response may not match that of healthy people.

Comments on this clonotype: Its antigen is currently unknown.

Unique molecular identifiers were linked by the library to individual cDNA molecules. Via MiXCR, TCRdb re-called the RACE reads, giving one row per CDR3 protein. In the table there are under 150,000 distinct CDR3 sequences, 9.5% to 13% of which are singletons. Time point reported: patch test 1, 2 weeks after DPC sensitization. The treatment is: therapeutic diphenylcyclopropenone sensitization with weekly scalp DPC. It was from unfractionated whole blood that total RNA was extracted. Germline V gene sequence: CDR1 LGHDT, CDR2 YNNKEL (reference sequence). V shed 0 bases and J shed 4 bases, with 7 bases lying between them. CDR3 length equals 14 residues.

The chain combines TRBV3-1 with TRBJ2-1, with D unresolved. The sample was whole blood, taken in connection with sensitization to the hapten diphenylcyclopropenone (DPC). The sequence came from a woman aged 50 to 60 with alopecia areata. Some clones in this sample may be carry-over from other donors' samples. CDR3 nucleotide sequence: TGTGCCAGCAGCCAAGATCTGATTTACAATGAGCAGTTCTTC. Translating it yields CASSQDLIYNEQFF.